Detailed here is one T cell receptor beta chain. This sample is part of a study of blood T cell repertoires in COVID-19. About the research overall: From the United States, Italy and Spain came samples of acute and convalescent COVID-19.

TCRdb's copy holds only in-frame clones and misses some; the assay was immunoSEQ multiplex PCR. The sample lists 70,000 or so clones; 75% were seen once. Germline lookup yields CDR1 SNHLY and CDR2 FYNNEI. CDR3 length equals 14 residues. Between the trimmed V and J ends, which lost 2 bases and 7 bases, there was a span of 12 bases. The clonotype was recovered from a man in his 70s with acute or convalescent COVID-19. This chain links TRBV2 with TRBJ2-1; TRBD2 might be the D (6 bases). What was sequenced was peripheral blood. The CDR3 region has the DNA TGTGCCAGCAGTGAACTAGCGTCGTGGAATGAGCAGTTCTTC. The encoded protein is CASSELASWNEQFF.